This T cell receptor beta chain was profiled in a study of blood T cell repertoires in COVID-19. Study as a whole: PBMCs, B-cell-depleted T cells, or T cells provided the cDNA or gDNA that made up the material.

The ends were cut back, 1 base at V and 9 bases at J, with 20 bases in the middle. This CDR3 spans 15 amino acids. Germline CDR1 SGHNT, CDR2 YYREEE (reference sequence). Here immunoSEQ multiplex PCR was the method, and the copy in TCRdb shows in-frame clones only, minus some. This sample has around 64,000 clones, with around 86% found just once. This clone has a single count. The chain links TRBV5-4 to TRBJ2-7; D gene unclear. The specimen sequenced was peripheral blood. This clonotype originated in a woman between 18 and 29 years old with acute or convalescent COVID-19. In DNA, the CDR3 is TGTGCCAGCAGCTTGTTACTTTGGTATCTAGTCGGGCAGTACTTC. This gives the protein CASSLLLWYLVGQYF.